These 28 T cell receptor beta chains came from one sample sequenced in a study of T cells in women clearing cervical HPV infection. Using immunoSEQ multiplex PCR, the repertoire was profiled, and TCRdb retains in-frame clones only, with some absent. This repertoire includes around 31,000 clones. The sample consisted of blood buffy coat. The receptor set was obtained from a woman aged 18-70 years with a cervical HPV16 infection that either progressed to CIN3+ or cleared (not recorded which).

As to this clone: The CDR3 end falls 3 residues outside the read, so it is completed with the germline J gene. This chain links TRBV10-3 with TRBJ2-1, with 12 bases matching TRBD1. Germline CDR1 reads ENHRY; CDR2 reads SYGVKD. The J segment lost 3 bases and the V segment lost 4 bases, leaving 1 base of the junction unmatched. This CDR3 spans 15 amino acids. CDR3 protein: CAISGDRGRYNEQFF. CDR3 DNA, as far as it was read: TGTGCCATCAGTGGGGACAGGGGGCGCTACAATGAG.

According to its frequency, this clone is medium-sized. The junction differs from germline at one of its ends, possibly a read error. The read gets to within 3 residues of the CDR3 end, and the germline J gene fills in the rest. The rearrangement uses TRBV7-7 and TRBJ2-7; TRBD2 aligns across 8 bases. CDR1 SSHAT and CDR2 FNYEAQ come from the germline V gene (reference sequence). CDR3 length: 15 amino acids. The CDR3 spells CASSLGVAGYYEQYF. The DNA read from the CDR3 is TGTGCTAGCAGCTTAGGGGTAGCGGGATACTACGAG.

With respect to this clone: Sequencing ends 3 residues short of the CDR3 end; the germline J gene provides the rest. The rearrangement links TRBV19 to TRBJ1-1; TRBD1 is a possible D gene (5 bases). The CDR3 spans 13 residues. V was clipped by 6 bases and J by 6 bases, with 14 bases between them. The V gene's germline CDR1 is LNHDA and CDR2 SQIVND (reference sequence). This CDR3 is CASSQTAQSEAFF. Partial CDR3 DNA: TGTGCCAGTAGCCAGACAGCGCAATCTGAA. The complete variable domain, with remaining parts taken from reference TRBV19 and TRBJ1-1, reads DGGITQSPKYLFRKEGQNVTLSCEQNLNHDAMYWYRQDPGQGLRLIYYSQIVNDFQKGDIAEGYSVSREKKESFPLTVTSAQKNPTAFYLCASSQTAQSEAFFGQGTRLTVV.

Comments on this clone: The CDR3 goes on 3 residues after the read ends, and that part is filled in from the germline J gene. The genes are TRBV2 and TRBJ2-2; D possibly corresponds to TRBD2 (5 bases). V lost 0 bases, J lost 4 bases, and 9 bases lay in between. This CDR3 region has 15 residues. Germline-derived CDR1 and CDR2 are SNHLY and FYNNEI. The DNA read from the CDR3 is TGTGCCAGCAGTGAAGCGCTTCGGGGCACCGGGGAG. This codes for CASSEALRGTGE. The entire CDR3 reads CASSEALRGTGELFF.

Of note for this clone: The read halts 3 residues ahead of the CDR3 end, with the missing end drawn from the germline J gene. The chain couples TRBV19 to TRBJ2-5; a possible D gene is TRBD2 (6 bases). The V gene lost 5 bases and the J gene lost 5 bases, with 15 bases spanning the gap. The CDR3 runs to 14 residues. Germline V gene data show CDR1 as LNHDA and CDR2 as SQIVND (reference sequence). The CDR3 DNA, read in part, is TGTGCCAGTAGTGGGACCGGGGGTGGCGAGACC. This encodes CASSGTGGGET. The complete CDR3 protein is CASSGTGGGETQYF.

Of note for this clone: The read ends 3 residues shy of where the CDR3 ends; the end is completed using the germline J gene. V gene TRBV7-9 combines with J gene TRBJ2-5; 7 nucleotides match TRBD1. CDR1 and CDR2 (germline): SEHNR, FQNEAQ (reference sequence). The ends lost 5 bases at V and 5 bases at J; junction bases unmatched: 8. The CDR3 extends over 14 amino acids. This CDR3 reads CASSASGGSETQYF. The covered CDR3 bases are TGTGCCAGCAGCGCTTCAGGGGGATCGGAGACC.

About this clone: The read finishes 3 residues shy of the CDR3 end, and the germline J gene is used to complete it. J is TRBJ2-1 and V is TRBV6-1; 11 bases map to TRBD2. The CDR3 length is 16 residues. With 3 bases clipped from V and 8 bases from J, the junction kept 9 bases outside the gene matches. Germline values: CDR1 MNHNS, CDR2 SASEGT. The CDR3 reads CASSDIAGGPIYEQFF. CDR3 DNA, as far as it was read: TGTGCCAGCAGTGATATAGCGGGAGGGCCTATCTATGAG.

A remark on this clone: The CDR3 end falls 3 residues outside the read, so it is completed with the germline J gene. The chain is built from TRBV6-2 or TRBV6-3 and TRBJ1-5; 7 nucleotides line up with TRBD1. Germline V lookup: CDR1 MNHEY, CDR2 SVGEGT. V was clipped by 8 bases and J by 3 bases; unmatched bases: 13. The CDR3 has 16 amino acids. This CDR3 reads CASRPHSDRVNQPQHF. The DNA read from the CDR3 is TGTGCCAGCCGCCCGCATTCAGACAGGGTCAATCAGCCC.

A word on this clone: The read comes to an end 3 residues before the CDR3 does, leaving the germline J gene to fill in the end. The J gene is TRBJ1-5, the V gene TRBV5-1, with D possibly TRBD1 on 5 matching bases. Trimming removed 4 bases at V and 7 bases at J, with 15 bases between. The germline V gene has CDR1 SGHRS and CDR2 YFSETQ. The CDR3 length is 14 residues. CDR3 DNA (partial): TGCGCCAGCAGCCCCGGACAAGGAGGACAGCCC. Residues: CASSPGQGGQP. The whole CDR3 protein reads CASSPGQGGQPQHF.

The CDR3 DNA, read in part, is TGCAGTGGGGCAGGGGGCACTGAA. Its translation: CSGAGGTE. Given in full, the CDR3 is CSGAGGTEAFF. This chain connects TRBV20-1 to TRBJ1-1, with 7 bases identical to TRBD1. The missing CDR3 end, 3 residues past where the read stops, is filled in from the germline J gene. With V trimmed by 7 bases and J by 4 bases, 3 bases remained unmatched. The CDR3 loop spans 11 amino acids. Germline CDR1 and CDR2: DFQATT and SNEGSKA (reference sequence).

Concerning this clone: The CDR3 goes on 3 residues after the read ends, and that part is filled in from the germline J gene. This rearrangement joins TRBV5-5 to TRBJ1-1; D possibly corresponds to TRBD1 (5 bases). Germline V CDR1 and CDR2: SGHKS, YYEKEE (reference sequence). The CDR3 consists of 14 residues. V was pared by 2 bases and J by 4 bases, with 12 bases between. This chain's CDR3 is CASSLRGGSTEAFF. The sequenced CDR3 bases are TGTGCCAGCAGCTTACGTGGGGGGAGCACTGAA. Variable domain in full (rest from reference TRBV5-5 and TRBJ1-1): DAGVTQSPTHLIKTRGQQVTLRCSPISGHKSVSWYQQVLGQGPQFIFQYYEKEERGRGNFPDRFSARQFPNYSSELNVNALLLGDSALYLCASSLRGGSTEAFFGQGTRLTVV.

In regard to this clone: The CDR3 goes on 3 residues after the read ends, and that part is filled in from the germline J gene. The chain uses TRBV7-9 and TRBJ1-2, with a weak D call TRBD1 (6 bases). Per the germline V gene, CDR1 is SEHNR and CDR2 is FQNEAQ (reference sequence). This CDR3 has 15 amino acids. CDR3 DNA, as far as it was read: TGTGCCAGCAGCTTTGGTCAGGGGACCTCAGATACC. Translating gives CASSFGQGTSDT. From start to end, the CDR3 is CASSFGQGTSDTYTF.

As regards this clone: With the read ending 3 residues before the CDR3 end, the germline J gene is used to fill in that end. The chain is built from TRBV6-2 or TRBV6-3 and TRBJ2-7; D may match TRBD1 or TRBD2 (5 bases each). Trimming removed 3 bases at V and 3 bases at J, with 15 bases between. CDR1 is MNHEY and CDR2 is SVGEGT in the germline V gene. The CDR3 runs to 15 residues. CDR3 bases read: TGTGCCAGCAGTTATCGAGGGCCAGGGCGCTACGAG. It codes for CASSYRGPGRYE. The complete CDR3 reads CASSYRGPGRYEQYF.

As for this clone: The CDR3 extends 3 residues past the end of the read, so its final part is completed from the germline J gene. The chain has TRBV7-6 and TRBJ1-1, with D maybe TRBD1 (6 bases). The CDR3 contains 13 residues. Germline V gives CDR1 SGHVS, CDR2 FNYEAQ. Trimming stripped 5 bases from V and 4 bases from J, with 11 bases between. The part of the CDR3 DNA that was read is TGTGCCAGCAGCGTTCGCAGGGGCACTGAA. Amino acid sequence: CASSVRRGTE. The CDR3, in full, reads CASSVRRGTEAFF.

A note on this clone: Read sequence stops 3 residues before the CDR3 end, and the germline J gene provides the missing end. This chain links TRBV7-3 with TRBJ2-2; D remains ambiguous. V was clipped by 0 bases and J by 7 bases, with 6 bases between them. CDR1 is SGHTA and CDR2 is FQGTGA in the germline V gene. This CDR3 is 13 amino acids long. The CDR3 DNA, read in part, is TGTGCCAGCAGCTTAACATTCTACGGGGAG. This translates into CASSLTFYGE. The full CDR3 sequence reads CASSLTFYGELFF.

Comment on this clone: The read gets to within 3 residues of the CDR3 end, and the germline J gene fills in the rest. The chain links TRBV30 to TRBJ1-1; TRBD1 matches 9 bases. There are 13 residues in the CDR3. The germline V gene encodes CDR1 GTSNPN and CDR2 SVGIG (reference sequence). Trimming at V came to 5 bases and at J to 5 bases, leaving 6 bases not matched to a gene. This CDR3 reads CAWDRGGETEAFF. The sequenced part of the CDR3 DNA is TGTGCCTGGGACAGGGGGGGGGAAACTGAA.

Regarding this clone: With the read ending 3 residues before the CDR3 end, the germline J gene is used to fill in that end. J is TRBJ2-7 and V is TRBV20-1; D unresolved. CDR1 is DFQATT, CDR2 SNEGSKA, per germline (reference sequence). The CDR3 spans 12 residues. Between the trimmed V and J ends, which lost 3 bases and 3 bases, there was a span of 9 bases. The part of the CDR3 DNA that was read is TGCAGTGCTAGTCCACCCGGCTACGAG. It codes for CSASPPGYE. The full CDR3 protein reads CSASPPGYEQYF.

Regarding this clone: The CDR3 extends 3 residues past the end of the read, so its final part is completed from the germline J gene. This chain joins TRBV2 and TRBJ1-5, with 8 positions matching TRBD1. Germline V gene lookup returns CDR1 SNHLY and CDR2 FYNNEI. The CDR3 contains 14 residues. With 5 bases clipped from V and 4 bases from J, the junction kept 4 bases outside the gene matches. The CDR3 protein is CASSLGQGNQPQHF. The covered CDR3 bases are TGTGCCAGCAGTCTCGGACAGGGTAATCAGCCC.

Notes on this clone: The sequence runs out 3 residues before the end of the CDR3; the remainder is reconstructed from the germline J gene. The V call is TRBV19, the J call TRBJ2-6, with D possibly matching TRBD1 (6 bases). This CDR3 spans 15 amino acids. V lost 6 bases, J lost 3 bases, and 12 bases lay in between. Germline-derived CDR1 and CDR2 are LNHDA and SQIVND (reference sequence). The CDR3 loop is CASSPGTNGANVLTF. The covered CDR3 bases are TGTGCCAGTAGCCCGGGGACAAATGGGGCCAACGTC. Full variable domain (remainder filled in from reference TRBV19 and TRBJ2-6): DGGITQSPKYLFRKEGQNVTLSCEQNLNHDAMYWYRQDPGQGLRLIYYSQIVNDFQKGDIAEGYSVSREKKESFPLTVTSAQKNPTAFYLCASSPGTNGANVLTFGAGSRLTVL.

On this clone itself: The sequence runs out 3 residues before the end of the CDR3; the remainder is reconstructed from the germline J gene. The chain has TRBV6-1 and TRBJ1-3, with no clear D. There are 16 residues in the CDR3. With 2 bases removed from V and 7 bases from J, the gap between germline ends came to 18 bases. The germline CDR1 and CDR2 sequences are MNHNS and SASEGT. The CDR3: CASSELELGLVNTIYF. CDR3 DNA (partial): TGTGCCAGCAGTGAACTCGAATTAGGACTGGTGAACACC.

Incomplete CDR3 DNA: TGTGCCAGCAGTTCCCCCTTGGGACTAGGGCAAGAGACC. The encoded protein is CASSSPLGLGQET. The full CDR3 protein reads CASSSPLGLGQETQYF. The chain recombines TRBV27 with TRBJ2-5; 8 positions agree with TRBD2. The read halts 3 residues ahead of the CDR3 end, with the missing end drawn from the germline J gene. The CDR3 runs 16 residues. V lost 4 bases and J lost 2; bases outside the gene matches: 9. Looked up from germline, CDR1 is MNHEY and CDR2 is SMNVEV (reference sequence).

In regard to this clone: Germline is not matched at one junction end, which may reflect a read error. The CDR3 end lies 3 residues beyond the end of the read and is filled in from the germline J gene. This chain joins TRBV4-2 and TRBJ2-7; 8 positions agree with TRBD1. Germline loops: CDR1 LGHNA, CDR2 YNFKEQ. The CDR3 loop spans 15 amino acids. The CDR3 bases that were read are TGCGCCAGCAGCCATTACAGGGGGAACTCCTACGAG. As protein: CASSHYRGNSYE. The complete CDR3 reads CASSHYRGNSYEQYF.

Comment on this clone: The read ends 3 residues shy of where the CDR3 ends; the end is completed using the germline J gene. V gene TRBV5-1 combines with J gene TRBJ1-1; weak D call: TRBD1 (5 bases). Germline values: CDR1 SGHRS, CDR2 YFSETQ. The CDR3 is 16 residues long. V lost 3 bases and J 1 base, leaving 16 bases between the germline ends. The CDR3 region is CASSSSPQGGNTEAFF. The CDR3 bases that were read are TGCGCCAGCAGCTCCTCCCCCCAGGGCGGGAACACTGAA.

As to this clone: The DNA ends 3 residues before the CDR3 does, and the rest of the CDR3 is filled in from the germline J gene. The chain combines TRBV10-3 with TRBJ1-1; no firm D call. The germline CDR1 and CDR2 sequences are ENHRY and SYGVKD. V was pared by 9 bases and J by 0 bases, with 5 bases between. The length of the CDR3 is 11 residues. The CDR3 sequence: CAMALNTEAFF. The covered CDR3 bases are TGTGCCATGGCTTTGAACACTGAA.

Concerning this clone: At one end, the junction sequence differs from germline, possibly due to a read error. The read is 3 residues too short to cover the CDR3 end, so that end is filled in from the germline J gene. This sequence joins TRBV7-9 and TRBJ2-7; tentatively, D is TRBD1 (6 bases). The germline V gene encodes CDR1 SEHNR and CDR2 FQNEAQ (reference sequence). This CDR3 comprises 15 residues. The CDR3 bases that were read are TGTGCCAGCAGCTTAGGGGCGGACAGCTCCCACGAG. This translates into CASSLGADSSHE. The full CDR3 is CASSLGADSSHEQYF. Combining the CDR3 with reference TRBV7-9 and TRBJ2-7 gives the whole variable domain DTGVSQNPRHKITKRGQNVTFRCDPISEHNRLYWYRQTLGQGPEFLTYFQNEAQLEKSRLLSDRFSAERPKGSFSTLEIQRTEQGDSAMYLCASSLGADSSHEQYFGPGTRLTVT.

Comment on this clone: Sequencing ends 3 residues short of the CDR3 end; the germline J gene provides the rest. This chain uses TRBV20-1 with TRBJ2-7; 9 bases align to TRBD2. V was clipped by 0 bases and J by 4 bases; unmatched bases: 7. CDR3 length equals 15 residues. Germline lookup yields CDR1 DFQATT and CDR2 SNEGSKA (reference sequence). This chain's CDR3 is CSARDLLAGEYEQYF. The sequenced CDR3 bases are TGCAGTGCTAGAGATCTTTTAGCGGGAGAATACGAG.

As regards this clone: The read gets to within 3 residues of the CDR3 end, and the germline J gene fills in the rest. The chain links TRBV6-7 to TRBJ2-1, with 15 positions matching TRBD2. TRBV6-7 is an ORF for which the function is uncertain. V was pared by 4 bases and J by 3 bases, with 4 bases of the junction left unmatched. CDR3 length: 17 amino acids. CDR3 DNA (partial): TGTGCCAGCAGTTTGGGACTAGCGGGGGGCCTCTACAATGAG. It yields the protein CASSLGLAGGLYNE. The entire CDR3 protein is CASSLGLAGGLYNEQFF.

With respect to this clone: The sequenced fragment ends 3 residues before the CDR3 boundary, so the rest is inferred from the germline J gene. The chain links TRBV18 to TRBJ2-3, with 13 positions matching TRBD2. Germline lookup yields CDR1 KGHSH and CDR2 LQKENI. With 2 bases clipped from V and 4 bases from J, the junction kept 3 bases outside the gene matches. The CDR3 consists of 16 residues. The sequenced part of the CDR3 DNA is TGTGCCAGCTCACCAGGACTAGCGGGAGTTGCAGATACG. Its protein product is CASSPGLAGVADT. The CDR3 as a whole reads CASSPGLAGVADTQYF.